Following are 14 T cell receptor beta chains from one sample sequenced in a study of post-analysis software for immune sequencing data (dated by TCRdb to between 2015 and 2016). The protocol used for the library was PCR. The instrument was an Illumina HiSeq 2500. Unique molecular identifiers were incorporated into TCR beta cDNA libraries to reduce PCR and sequencing biases. TCRdb reanalyzed the raw reads on its own, using fastp at Q25 for trimming and MiXCR for clone calling, and kept in-frame beta chains. Every distinct CDR3 protein forms one entry, paired with its most common genes and DNA. The sample includes 430,000 or so distinct CDR3 sequences, with roughly 40% observed a single time. The top ten constitute approximately 7.7% of the sample. The paper's findings and limits, for the study overall: Patients showed significantly higher frequencies than controls for a handful of TRBV segments, among them TRBV5-6, TRBV5-1 and TRBV20-1.

No antigen has been assigned to these receptors. The source material was blood. These TCRs come from a girl aged 2-10 years with multiple sclerosis.

This chain joins TRBV2 and TRBJ2-7, with 7 bases aligning to TRBD1. The germline gives CDR1 SNHLY, CDR2 FYNNEI. This CDR3 comprises 14 residues. V lost 7 bases, J lost 6 bases, and 12 bases stayed unmatched. CDR3 protein: CASTRTGPDCEQYF. The CDR3, as DNA: TGTGCCAGCACCCGGACAGGTCCGGACTGCGAGCAGTACTTC. The full variable domain, in which reference TRBV2 and TRBJ2-7 provide the parts outside the CDR3, is EPEVTQTPSHQVTQMGQEVILRCVPISNHLYFYWYRQILGQKVEFLVSFYNNEISEKSEIFDDQFSVERPDGSNFTLKIRSTKLEDSAMYFCASTRTGPDCEQYFGPGTRLTVT.

The sample holds a few counts of this clonotype. CDR3 nucleotide sequence: TGCAGTGCTAGCGGGCTCAACTACACCGGGGAGCTGTTTTTT. Translated, it gives CSASGLNYTGELFF. The chain recombines TRBV20-1 with TRBJ2-2; D is undetermined. The V and J ends lost 3 bases and 3 bases respectively, with 11 bases between them. Germline V gene sequence: CDR1 DFQATT, CDR2 SNEGSKA (reference sequence). The CDR3 length is 14 residues.

The chain carries TRBV4-1 and TRBJ2-1, with D possibly being TRBD2 (7 bases). With 2 bases removed from V and 1 base from J, the gap between germline ends came to 15 bases. The CDR3 runs to 17 residues. Germline lookup yields CDR1 MGHRA and CDR2 YSYEKL. As DNA, the CDR3 is TGCGCCAGCAGCCAAACTCCCGGGGGGCATTCCTACAATGAGCAGTTCTTC. As protein: CASSQTPGGHSYNEQFF.

This clonotype has a handful of counts. This chain uses TRBV18 with TRBJ2-3; possibly TRBD2 for D (6 bases). Germline V gene sequence: CDR1 KGHSH, CDR2 LQKENI. Trimming stripped 4 bases from V and 3 bases from J, with 26 bases between. This CDR3 region has 19 residues. The CDR3 nucleotides read TGTGCCAGCTCACAGACATTCGGGACTCGCCCCAGGGTTACAGATACGCAGTATTTT. This codes for CASSQTFGTRPRVTDTQYF.

In its sample, this clonotype was seen once. The V gene is TRBV18, the J gene TRBJ2-1, with D maybe TRBD2 (5 bases). The length of the CDR3 is 14 residues. In germline, CDR1 is KGHSH, CDR2 LQKENI. Trimming cost V 3 bases and J 8 bases, with 14 bases left between them. In nucleotides, the CDR3 is TGTGCCAGCTCACCGGAAGCGGATTTGTATGAGCAGTTCTTC. This sequence encodes CASSPEADLYEQFF.

This sequence joins TRBV9 and TRBJ2-7; 7 bases are shared with TRBD1. The last part of the DNA fits TRBJ2-5 better; the J call may be wrong. Germline V gene data show CDR1 as SGDLS and CDR2 as YYNGEE. This CDR3 has 14 residues. The CDR3 reads CASSTKSGGETQYF. In nucleotides, the CDR3 is TGTGCCAGCAGCACCAAATCAGGGGGAGAGACCCAGTACTTC.

This clonotype has only a few counts. The rearrangement links TRBV4-1 to TRBJ2-5, with 9 bases identical to TRBD2. With V trimmed by 0 bases and J by 7 bases, 12 bases remained unmatched. The CDR3 loop spans 17 amino acids. Looked up from germline, CDR1 is MGHRA and CDR2 is YSYEKL. CDR3 loop: CASSQEGLAGSQSTQYF. CDR3 nucleotide sequence: TGCGCCAGCAGCCAAGAGGGGCTAGCGGGGTCCCAATCGACCCAGTACTTC.

There are many counts of this clonotype. The chain employs TRBV5-1 and TRBJ2-7; D may match TRBD1 or TRBD2 (6 bases each). Germline CDR1 is SGHRS and CDR2 is YFSETQ. The length of the CDR3 is 14 residues. The germline V and J ends were trimmed by 0 bases and 0 bases, with 7 bases remaining between them. The CDR3: CASSLGGASYEQYF. Here the CDR3 DNA reads TGCGCCAGCAGCTTGGGGGGGGCCTCCTACGAGCAGTACTTC.

This rearrangement joins TRBV5-1 to TRBJ2-1, with 8 positions matching TRBD2. Losses at the gene ends were 0 bases for V and 11 bases for J; bases not matched to a gene: 7. The CDR3 is 14 amino acids. Germline V gene lookup returns CDR1 SGHRS and CDR2 YFSETQ. In DNA, the CDR3 is TGCGCCAGCAGCTTGGTCCTAGCGGGTAACCAGCAGTTCTTC. It codes for CASSLVLAGNQQFF.

This clonotype was seen more than once but under ten times. This sequence joins TRBV5-1 and TRBJ2-5; 8 positions match TRBD2. The CDR3 runs 14 residues. J lost 4 bases, V lost 5 bases, and 7 bases had no gene match. CDR1 SGHRS and CDR2 YFSETQ come from the germline V gene. CDR3 DNA: TGCGCCAGCAGATCCGGGACTAGAAGAGAGACCCAGTACTTC. Protein sequence: CASRSGTRRETQYF.

There are a few counts of this clonotype. J is TRBJ2-7 and V is TRBV10-3; perhaps TRBD1 as D (5 bases). Germline V gives CDR1 ENHRY, CDR2 SYGVKD. V lost 9 bases and J lost 4, with 7 bases in between. The CDR3 totals 10 residues. The CDR3 bases are TGTGCCATAGGGGATTACGAGCAGTACTTC. As protein: CAIGDYEQYF.

The rearrangement links TRBV7-8 to TRBJ2-1; 8 bases map to TRBD1. From germline, CDR1 is SGHVS and CDR2 FQNEAQ. The V gene end was trimmed by 3 bases and the J gene end by 8 bases; junction bases not matched to a gene: 6. This CDR3 contains 14 residues. CDR3 nucleotides: TGTGCCAGCAGCTTCCAGGGGGCTTTGGATGAGCAGTTCTTC. It yields the protein CASSFQGALDEQFF.

This chain links TRBV3-1 with TRBJ2-6; D gene uncertain. V lost 5 bases and J 0 bases, leaving 14 bases between the germline ends. The CDR3 loop spans 17 amino acids. CDR1 is LGHDT and CDR2 is YNNKEL in the germline V gene (reference sequence). DNA for the CDR3: TGTGCCAGCAGCGCCCATGCCCTCCTCTCTGGGGCCAACGTCCTGACTTTC. Translation gives CASSAHALLSGANVLTF.

A few counts support this clonotype. The CDR3 DNA is TGTGCCAGCAGCAAGGTACTAGCGGCCTACGAGCAGTACTTC. Translation: CASSKVLAAYEQYF. J is TRBJ2-7 and V is TRBV11-2, with 8 bases fitting TRBD2. The J segment lost 2 bases and the V segment lost 5 bases, leaving 5 bases of the junction unmatched. The CDR3 loop spans 14 amino acids. The germline gives CDR1 SGHAT, CDR2 FQNNGV.